Listed below are T cell receptor beta chains from one sample, sequenced in a study of shared clonotypes between healthy human individuals. Method: immunoSEQ multiplex PCR; TCRdb's copy keeps in-frame clones and lacks some. The sample has some 2,100,000 clones, approximately 94% seen once; the top ten hold 0.1% to 0.15%. Specimen: naive CD4+ T cells sorted from blood. These receptors came from a man between 18 and 29 years old in good health. CDR3s include the opening cysteine and the closing phenylalanine or tryptophan. D genes are given only for firm matches. Only some rows state a clone size, as once, few, many or a class for expanded clones.

j_gene: TRBJ2-7
d_gene: TRBD2
v_gene: TRBV6-6
abundance: NA
CDR3aa: CASSYPGTSGSYEQYF
CDR3nt: TGTGCCAGCAGTTACCCTGGGACTAGCGGTTCCTACGAGCAGTACTTC

j_gene: TRBJ1-5
d_gene: NA
v_gene: TRBV30
abundance: NA
CDR3aa: CAWSLGGDGNQPQHF
CDR3nt: TGTGCCTGGAGTCTAGGGGGGGACGGGAATCAGCCCCAGCATTTT

j_gene: TRBJ1-1
d_gene: NA
v_gene: TRBV19
abundance: NA
CDR3aa: CASSMGHLMNTEAFF
CDR3nt: TGTGCCAGTAGTATGGGACATCTCATGAACACTGAAGCTTTCTTT

j_gene: TRBJ2-1
d_gene: NA
v_gene: TRBV27
abundance: NA
CDR3aa: CASSLWADNEQFF
CDR3nt: TGTGCCAGCAGTTTATGGGCTGACAATGAGCAGTTCTTC

j_gene: TRBJ2-3
d_gene: NA
v_gene: TRBV5-1
abundance: NA
CDR3aa: CASSLAVDIDTQYF
CDR3nt: TGCGCCAGCAGCTTGGCGGTAGATATAGATACGCAGTATTTT

j_gene: TRBJ1-1
d_gene: NA
v_gene: TRBV6-1
abundance: NA
CDR3aa: CASSEDSGKAFF
CDR3nt: TGTGCCAGCAGTGAAGATTCGGGGAAAGCTTTCTTT

j_gene: TRBJ1-5
d_gene: TRBD1
v_gene: TRBV7-9
abundance: NA
CDR3aa: CASSPEGGYNQPQHF
CDR3nt: TGTGCCAGCAGCCCCGAAGGGGGCTACAATCAGCCCCAGCATTTT

j_gene: TRBJ2-5
d_gene: TRBD1
v_gene: TRBV10-3
abundance: NA
CDR3aa: CAISGQGIRETQYF
CDR3nt: TGTGCCATCAGTGGACAGGGGATTAGGGAGACCCAGTACTTC

j_gene: TRBJ1-6
d_gene: NA
v_gene: TRBV6-6
abundance: NA
CDR3aa: CASRRQGQNSPLHF
CDR3nt: TGTGCCAGCAGGCGGCAGGGTCAGAATTCACCCCTCCACTTT

j_gene: TRBJ2-3
d_gene: NA
v_gene: TRBV4-1
abundance: once
CDR3aa: CASSPREGLTDTQYF
CDR3nt: TGCGCCAGCAGCCCGCGAGAGGGGCTCACAGATACGCAGTATTTT